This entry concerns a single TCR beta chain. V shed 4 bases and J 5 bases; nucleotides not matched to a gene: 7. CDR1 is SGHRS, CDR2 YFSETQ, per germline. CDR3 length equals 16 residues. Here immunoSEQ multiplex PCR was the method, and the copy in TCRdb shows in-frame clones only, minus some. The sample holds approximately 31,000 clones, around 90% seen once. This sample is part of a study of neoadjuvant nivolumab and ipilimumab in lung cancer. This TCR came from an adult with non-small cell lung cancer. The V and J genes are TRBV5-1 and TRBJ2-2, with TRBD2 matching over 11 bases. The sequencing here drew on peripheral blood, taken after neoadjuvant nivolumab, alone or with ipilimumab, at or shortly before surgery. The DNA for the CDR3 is TGCGCCAGCAGCGAAACTATAGCGGGAGGGACCGGGGAGCTGTTTTTT. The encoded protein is CASSETIAGGTGELFF. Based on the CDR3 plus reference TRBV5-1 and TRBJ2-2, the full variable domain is KAGVTQTPRYLIKTRGQQVTLSCSPISGHRSVSWYQQTPGQGLQFLFEYFSETQRNKGNFPGRFSGRQFSNSRSEMNVSTLELGDSALYLCASSETIAGGTGELFFGEGSRLTVL.